This is a list of T cell receptor beta chains from one sample in a study of blood T cell repertoires in COVID-19. The method was immunoSEQ multiplex PCR; TCRdb's version includes in-frame clones alone and lacks a portion of them. The table lists approximately 210,000 clones, around 89% of them singletons. The specimen was peripheral blood. The receptors shown here come from a human donor in a cohort sampled during active COVID-19. The CDR3 runs from the conserved cysteine through the conserved F or W. Each record gives: J gene, clone size, D gene, V gene, CDR3 DNA, CDR3 protein. The D gene is left open where the match is weak. The size field is filled for only some rows; it gives once, few, many or a size class.

J gene: TRBJ2-5
clone size: .
D gene: .
V gene: TRBV18
CDR3 DNA: TGTGCCAGCTCACCCAGAGGGGGAGGGGCCCAGTACTTC
CDR3 protein: CASSPRGGGAQYF

J gene: TRBJ2-7
clone size: .
D gene: TRBD2
V gene: TRBV29-1
CDR3 DNA: TGCAGCGTTGCCGGACTAGATGCCGAGCAGTACTTC
CDR3 protein: CSVAGLDAEQYF

J gene: TRBJ1-5
clone size: .
D gene: .
V gene: TRBV10-3
CDR3 DNA: TGTGCCATCAGTGCGGACAGTTCGAATCAGCCCCAGCATTTT
CDR3 protein: CAISADSSNQPQHF

J gene: TRBJ2-7
clone size: .
D gene: .
V gene: TRBV28
CDR3 DNA: TGTGCCAGCACCTCCCCAAGGAGCGCGCCTTCCTACGAGCAGTACTTC
CDR3 protein: CASTSPRSAPSYEQYF

J gene: TRBJ1-3
clone size: .
D gene: .
V gene: TRBV7-6
CDR3 DNA: TGTGCCAGCAGCTTAGAAGGGGCGGAAAACACCATATATTTT
CDR3 protein: CASSLEGAENTIYF

J gene: TRBJ2-6
clone size: .
D gene: .
V gene: TRBV7-2
CDR3 DNA: TGTGCCAGCAGCTTCGACAGTAACTCTGGGGCCAACGTCCTGACTTTC
CDR3 protein: CASSFDSNSGANVLTF

J gene: TRBJ2-7
clone size: .
D gene: TRBD2
V gene: TRBV9
CDR3 DNA: TGTGCCAGCAGCGTAGCTAGCAGCGGGGGGGCACCCTACGAGCAGTACTTC
CDR3 protein: CASSVASSGGAPYEQYF

J gene: TRBJ2-1
clone size: once
D gene: TRBD2
V gene: TRBV4-1
CDR3 DNA: TGCGCCAGCAGCCAAGGACTAGCGGGGGGATACAATGAGCAGTTCTTC
CDR3 protein: CASSQGLAGGYNEQFF

J gene: TRBJ2-7
clone size: .
D gene: TRBD1
V gene: TRBV5-1
CDR3 DNA: TGCGCCAGCAGCTTGGGGACAGGGGGCCGCGAGCAGTACTTC
CDR3 protein: CASSLGTGGREQYF

J gene: TRBJ1-5
clone size: .
D gene: .
V gene: TRBV6-5
CDR3 DNA: TGTGCCAGCAGGTCAAATAGCAATCAGCCCCAGCATTTT
CDR3 protein: CASRSNSNQPQHF

J gene: TRBJ1-1
clone size: .
D gene: .
V gene: TRBV30
CDR3 DNA: TGTGCCTGGGTCCGACAGGACTTGGACACTGAAGCTTTCTTT
CDR3 protein: CAWVRQDLDTEAFF

J gene: TRBJ1-3
clone size: .
D gene: .
V gene: TRBV9
CDR3 DNA: TGTGCCAGCAGCGTCTCCGCGGGCTCTGGAAACACCATATATTTT
CDR3 protein: CASSVSAGSGNTIYF

J gene: TRBJ2-3
clone size: once
D gene: .
V gene: TRBV5-5
CDR3 DNA: TGTGCCAGCAGCTTGAATCCGACAGCCTCCACAGATACGCAGTATTTT
CDR3 protein: CASSLNPTASTDTQYF

J gene: TRBJ2-7
clone size: .
D gene: .
V gene: TRBV3-1/TRBV3-2
CDR3 DNA: TGTGCCAGCAGCCGCGGGGGCCCGTACGAGCAGTACTTC
CDR3 protein: CASSRGGPYEQYF

J gene: TRBJ1-2
clone size: .
D gene: .
V gene: TRBV7-9
CDR3 DNA: TGTGCCAGCTGTCGGGAAACAGAATATGGCTACACCTTC
CDR3 protein: CASCRETEYGYTF